This TCR beta chain was obtained from a study of PD-1 and CTLA-4 blockade in melanoma (dated by TCRdb to the early 2020s). A note on the overall study: In patients with melanoma, the researchers looked at the effects of CTLA-4 blockade versus PD-1 blockade on the CD8 T cell response that was melanoma-reactive.

Libraries were made using the immunoSEQ multiplex PCR assay. As stored in TCRdb, this immuneACCESS dataset retains in-frame rearrangements with V and J assigned. A fraction of the clones does not appear; measured against another copy, unresolved V genes explain less than half of the discrepancy, and the remainder lacks a known reason. The sample includes 15,000 to 20,000 clones, with roughly 73% observed a single time. The ten largest clones represent more than 15% of the sample. The CDR3 holds 14 amino acids from the cysteine to the phenylalanine. The DNA shown is the 42-base CDR3, in frame from base 1. V is pruned by 3 bases and J by 2 bases, leaving 0 bases of the junction without a gene match. Via the germline V gene (reference sequence), CDR1 is MNHEY and CDR2 SMNVEV. Points on this clone: The specificity of this receptor is unknown. No much larger clone is present one base from it, and per-base qualities are unavailable.

In this chain, TRBV27 is recombined with TRBJ2-7, and 11 bases in between align with TRBD1. The specimen comprised CD8+ T cells from peripheral blood, sampled before anti-PD-1 treatment. The receptor comes from a human donor with melanoma. The nucleotide sequence reads TGTGCCAGCAGTTTGGGACAGGGGGCCTACGAGCAGTACTTC. Protein translation: CASSLGQGAYEQYF.